The present T cell receptor beta chain was sequenced within a study of patients and donors after allogeneic stem cell transplantation. From germline, CDR1 is SGHRS and CDR2 YFSETQ. This CDR3 is 18 amino acids long. The V end was cut by 1 base, the J end by 5 bases, with 21 bases between. TCRdb recomputed calls from the RT-PCR reads with MiXCR, one row per CDR3 protein. In the table there are around 150,000 distinct CDR3 sequences, approximately 35% of which are singletons. J is TRBJ1-4 and V is TRBV5-1, with a possible D match to TRBD1 (6 bases). Sequences were obtained from blood, either unsorted or a sorted T cell fraction (not recorded which). This receptor was identified in a human donor who was either an allogeneic HSCT recipient or a stem cell or donor lymphocyte infusion donor (not recorded which). It is not recorded whose cells these are; they may come from a transplant donor. The CDR3 here is CASSLFSPSGAFNEKLFF. The CDR3 DNA sequence: TGCGCCAGCAGCTTGTTTTCCCCCTCGGGGGCCTTCAATGAAAAACTGTTTTTT.